The present entry profiles one T cell receptor beta chain with its context. Its antigen is currently unknown. Despite likely unrecorded immune exposures, the donors were nominally healthy at the time of sampling. The CDR3 consists of 15 residues. The V and J ends lost 6 bases and 2 bases, in that order; junction bases with no gene match: 9. Germline V CDR1 and CDR2: SNHLY, FYNNEI. The sample belongs to a study of cytomegalovirus exposure and HLA in healthy donors. 13 Jbeta primers and 60 Vbeta primers were used for the PCR. The method was immunoSEQ multiplex PCR; TCRdb's version includes in-frame clones alone and lacks a portion of them. The sample lists 100,000 or so clones; about 75% were seen once. Study-wide results and limits: Relative to the approximately 680-donor mean, N-insertions were reportedly fewer in an Asian-associated ancestry cluster in a later analysis. A likely sequencing artifact accounted for one observed cluster of highly shared sequence variants. Several of the most significant clusters appeared, in a later analysis, to be linked to common viral pathogens.

Specimen: PBMCs. V usage is TRBV2 and J usage is TRBJ2-5; 7 bases align to TRBD1. The sequence was obtained from a woman between 40 and 55 years old in good health and CMV-seronegative. In nucleotides, the CDR3 is TGTGCCAGCAGCAACACGGGACAGAAACAAGAGACCCAGTACTTC. It codes for CASSNTGQKQETQYF.